The 9 T cell receptor beta chains listed next were all sequenced from one sample in a study of T cell repertoires in cytomegalovirus infection. TCRdb ran MiXCR on the reads and lists one entry per CDR3 protein. The data contain approximately 700,000 distinct CDR3 sequences, roughly 36% of them singletons. Sequencing input: PBMCs. These receptor sequences come from a human donor in good health (CMV status not recorded). Some clones in this sample may be carry-over from other donors' samples.

The chain combines TRBV24-1 with TRBJ1-3; 7 bases align to TRBD1. The CDR3 totals 14 residues. V trimming: 7 bases; J trimming: 4 bases; junction bases outside the gene matches: 6. CDR1 and CDR2 from the germline V gene are KGHDR and SFDVKD. The CDR3 spells CATSPGGRGNTIYF. Here the CDR3 DNA reads TGTGCCACCAGCCCAGGGGGGCGAGGAAACACCATATATTTT.

The genes are TRBV7-8 and TRBJ2-2, with TRBD2 identical over 15 bases. Unmatched junction bases numbered 7, after V lost 5 bases and J lost 0 bases. The CDR3 runs to 19 residues. Looked up from germline, CDR1 is SGHVS and CDR2 is FQNEAQ. DNA for the CDR3: TGTGCCAGCAGCCCCCGGACTAGCGGGAGGGCCACGAACACCGGGGAGCTGTTTTTT. Protein sequence: CASSPRTSGRATNTGELFF. The variable domain in full, completed from reference TRBV7-8 and TRBJ2-2, reads GAGVSQSPRYKVAKRGQDVALRCDPISGHVSLFWYQQALGQGPEFLTYFQNEAQLDKSGLPSDRFFAERPEGSVSTLKIQRTQQEDSAVYLCASSPRTSGRATNTGELFFGEGSRLTVL.

This clonotype was seen a few times. The chain combines TRBV7-2 with TRBJ1-2; TRBD1 matches 8 bases. V dropped 5 bases and J dropped 0; count of bases not matched to a gene: 8. From germline, CDR1 is SGHTA and CDR2 FQGNSA. The CDR3 extends over 16 amino acids. The CDR3 bases are TGTGCCAGCAGCCAAACCGGGACAGGAGCTAACTATGGCTACACCTTC. Encoded protein: CASSQTGTGANYGYTF.

This clonotype was observed a few times. The chain links TRBV7-2 to TRBJ2-1; 10 nucleotides line up with TRBD2. This CDR3 has 13 amino acids. The germline V gene encodes CDR1 SGHTA and CDR2 FQGNSA. The J segment lost 15 bases and the V segment lost 2 bases, leaving 7 bases of the junction unmatched. The DNA for the CDR3 is TGTGCCAGCAGCTTACGCAGCGGGGGGGGACCGTTCTTC. Protein sequence: CASSLRSGGGPFF. Filled out from reference TRBV7-2 and TRBJ2-1, the complete variable domain reads GAGVSQSPSNKVTEKGKDVELRCDPISGHTALYWYRQSLGQGLEFLIYFQGNSAPDKSGLPSDRFSAERTGGSVSTLTIQRTQQEDSAVYLCASSLRSGGGPFFGPGTRLTVL.

The J gene is TRBJ2-5, the V gene TRBV7-2; the match to TRBD2 covers 8 bases. Germline V gene lookup returns CDR1 SGHTA and CDR2 FQGNSA. This CDR3 is built from 14 residues. V was clipped by 5 bases and J by 5 bases; unmatched bases: 7. Written as DNA, the CDR3 is TGTGCCAGCAGCACGGGACTAGTCGGGGAGACCCAGTACTTC. Its protein is CASSTGLVGETQYF.

V usage is TRBV6-1 and J usage is TRBJ2-7; TRBD2 agrees at 13 bases. Germline V CDR1 and CDR2: MNHNS, SASEGT. The CDR3 is 15 residues long. After removal of 5 bases from V and 4 bases from J, the junction contained 5 bases not matched to a gene. DNA for the CDR3: TGTGCCAGCAGTCGCGGGACTAGCGGGAATTACGAGCAGTACTTC. Residues: CASSRGTSGNYEQYF.

This clonotype has ten or more counts. The chain is built from TRBV28 and TRBJ1-2; tentatively, D is TRBD1 (5 bases). Trimming cost V 4 bases and J 4 bases, with 13 bases left between them. The germline gives CDR1 MDHEN, CDR2 SYDVKM. This CDR3 has 14 residues. The CDR3 reads CASSSSGGLYGYTF. In DNA form, the CDR3 reads TGTGCCAGCAGTTCCTCCGGGGGTCTCTATGGCTACACCTTC.

This chain connects TRBV20-1 to TRBJ1-6; D might be TRBD1 (5 bases). Trimming shortened V by 5 bases and J by 7 bases, and 18 bases separated the two germline ends. The CDR3 is made up of 15 amino acids. Germline loops: CDR1 DFQATT, CDR2 SNEGSKA (reference sequence). The CDR3 DNA reads TGCAGTGCTGGGGACTTAAGGGCGGGAAATTCACCCCTCCACTTT. Translating gives CSAGDLRAGNSPLHF.

The chain couples TRBV7-2 to TRBJ2-6, with 7 nucleotides matching TRBD1. CDR1 and CDR2 (germline): SGHTA, FQGNSA. This CDR3 contains 15 residues. CDR3 loop: CAVTQTGAGANVLTF. The CDR3 coding sequence is TGTGCTGTCACTCAAACAGGGGCAGGGGCCAACGTCCTGACTTTC.